The 9 T cell receptor beta chains in this list originate from one sample, sequenced in a study of molecular identifiers for immune sequencing clone quantification. TCRdb processed the PCR reads anew with MiXCR; each CDR3 protein has one entry. Of about 640,000 distinct CDR3 sequences listed, just under 20% were seen once; the top ten hold roughly 0.83%. Sequences were obtained from naive CD8+ T cells from blood, with Jurkat cell RNA spiked in. Described subset: FACS-sorted CD8+CD4-CCR7+CD45RA+ naive T cells. Receptors were obtained from a human donor in good health. Some libraries in this study had Jurkat cell RNA spiked in.

The chain employs TRBV15 and TRBJ1-4, with D hard to call. Germline loops: CDR1 LNHNV, CDR2 YYDKDF (reference sequence). This CDR3 comprises 14 residues. Trimming pared 5 bases from V and 10 bases from J, leaving 17 bases between. CDR3 DNA sequence: TGTGCCACCAGCGAGGGCCCGGGCTTGGGAAAACTGTTTTTT. Translating it yields CATSEGPGLGKLFF.

This clonotype was counted many times. The rearrangement joins TRBV7-6 to TRBJ2-4, with D tentatively TRBD1 or TRBD2 (6 bases each). Germline CDR1 reads SGHVS; CDR2 reads FNYEAQ. Trimming removed 5 bases from V and 7 bases from J, with 18 bases in between. CDR3 length equals 15 residues. The DNA of the CDR3 is TGTGCCAGCAGCCCAGTAGGGGGGCGGGCGAACATTCAGTACTTC. This gives the protein CASSPVGGRANIQYF. Full variable domain (remainder filled in from reference TRBV7-6 and TRBJ2-4): GAGVSQSPRYKVTKRGQDVALRCDPISGHVSLYWYRQALGQGPEFLTYFNYEAQQDKSGLPNDRFSAERPEGSISTLTIQRTEQRDSAMYRCASSPVGGRANIQYFGAGTRLSVL.

This clonotype has ten or more counts. The rearrangement uses TRBV11-2 and TRBJ2-1; tentatively, D is TRBD1 (5 bases). V was cut by 5 bases and J by 0 bases, with 5 bases left in between. The germline V gene has CDR1 SGHAT and CDR2 FQNNGV. The CDR3 has 13 residues. CDR3 in DNA: TGTGCCAGCAGCGGGGCCTCCTACAATGAGCAGTTCTTC. Protein: CASSGASYNEQFF.

V gene TRBV6-1 combines with J gene TRBJ1-5, with D unresolved. Germline values: CDR1 MNHNS, CDR2 SASEGT. The CDR3 has 14 amino acids. The germline V and J ends were trimmed by 5 bases and 5 bases, with 13 bases remaining between them. DNA for the CDR3: TGTGCCAGCAGTACCCTTGCGGGGTATCAGCCCCAGCATTTT. Translating it yields CASSTLAGYQPQHF.

In this sample, this clonotype turned up many times. The V call is TRBV9, the J call TRBJ2-3; D is undetermined. This CDR3 region has 16 residues. Germline V gives CDR1 SGDLS, CDR2 YYNGEE. V was clipped by 0 bases and J by 2 bases, with 13 bases between them. The CDR3 here is CASSVAPDDSTDTQYF. The CDR3 DNA reads TGTGCCAGCAGCGTAGCCCCCGACGATTCCACAGATACGCAGTATTTT.

This clonotype was observed a few times. The rearrangement joins TRBV20-1 to TRBJ1-1; 7 bases match TRBD1. The length of the CDR3 is 13 residues. Trimming took 3 bases from V and 0 from J; bases not matched to a gene: 1. Per the germline V gene, CDR1 is DFQATT and CDR2 is SNEGSKA (reference sequence). The CDR3: CSASDRVNTEAFF. The CDR3 region has the DNA TGCAGTGCTAGCGACAGGGTGAACACTGAAGCTTTCTTT.

The chain joins TRBV3-1 to TRBJ1-4, with D perhaps matching TRBD1 (6 bases). Deletions cut 4 bases from V and 0 bases from J, with 12 bases between. The CDR3 is 16 amino acids. Per germline, CDR1 LGHDT and CDR2 YNNKEL (reference sequence). Here the CDR3 DNA reads TGTGCCAGCAGCCTGAGGACAGACGCAACTAATGAAAAACTGTTTTTT. The encoded protein is CASSLRTDATNEKLFF.

This clonotype was counted only a few times. The CDR3 DNA is TGTGCCAGCAGCGTAACGGTTAGCGGGGAACAAGTGGGATATCCGCAGTATTTT. Protein sequence: CASSVTVSGEQVGYPQYF. J is TRBJ2-3 and V is TRBV9; TRBD2 aligns across 8 bases. The J segment lost 10 bases and the V segment lost 1 base, leaving 20 bases of the junction unmatched. This CDR3 contains 18 residues. Germline CDR1 SGDLS, CDR2 YYNGEE. The full variable domain, in which reference TRBV9 and TRBJ2-3 provide the parts outside the CDR3, is DSGVTQTPKHLITATGQRVTLRCSPRSGDLSVYWYQQSLDQGLQFLIQYYNGEERAKGNILERFSAQQFPDLHSELNLSSLELGDSALYFCASSVTVSGEQVGYPQYFGPGTRLTVL.

This clonotype was counted between two and nine times. The V and J genes are TRBV19 and TRBJ2-5; 8 bases line up with TRBD1. The ends lost 6 bases at V and 3 bases at J; junction bases unmatched: 15. This CDR3 is 17 amino acids long. CDR1 LNHDA and CDR2 SQIVND come from the germline V gene (reference sequence). CDR3 region: CASSQPDRGLSKETQYF. The CDR3 DNA sequence: TGTGCCAGTAGCCAACCAGACAGGGGCCTATCTAAAGAGACCCAGTACTTC. The full variable domain, in which reference TRBV19 and TRBJ2-5 provide the parts outside the CDR3, is DGGITQSPKYLFRKEGQNVTLSCEQNLNHDAMYWYRQDPGQGLRLIYYSQIVNDFQKGDIAEGYSVSREKKESFPLTVTSAQKNPTAFYLCASSQPDRGLSKETQYFGPGTRLLVL.